The entry that follows covers one T cell receptor (beta chain) sequence. The antigen is undetermined. Primers included in the PCR were 60 Vbeta and 13 Jbeta primers. Produced via immunoSEQ multiplex PCR; TCRdb's table is partial and in-frame only. The data show 180,000 or so clones, over 70% seen once. Germline CDR1 reads MDHEN; CDR2 reads SYDVKM. CDR3 length: 14 residues. V lost 6 bases and J lost 1, with 12 bases in between. This entry belongs to a study of cytomegalovirus exposure and HLA in healthy donors. Broader study findings: Altogether, 150 to 200 TCR beta chains were recorded as cytomegalovirus-associated.

The specimen was PBMCs. The rearrangement uses TRBV28 and TRBJ1-1, with D perhaps TRBD1 (6 bases). This clonotype was obtained from a woman aged 55-70 years in good health and CMV-seropositive. Written as DNA, the CDR3 is TGTGCCAGCAGGGGGGCAGGCGGGAACACTGAAGCTTTCTTT. Translation gives CASRGAGGNTEAFF.